Listed below are T cell receptor beta chains from one sample, sequenced in a study of OX40 agonist ivuxolimab in advanced cancers. Assay used: immunoSEQ multiplex PCR; TCRdb lists only in-frame clones, some missing. The data contain tens of thousands of clones, over 80% of them singletons. Specimen: CD4+ or CD8+ T cells sorted from blood, collected in a trial of the OX40 agonist ivuxolimab. The origin of the receptors is an adult with an advanced solid tumor such as melanoma, head and neck, liver or kidney cancer. Each CDR3 is given with its conserved first and last residue. The D gene is left open where the match is weak. Expanded clones get a size class; other rows say once, few or many, or leave the size out.

>TRBV5-1|TRBJ2-6|.|TRBD2
TGCGCCAGCAGCTTGTTTCCACCCGGGGGGGCTGGGGCCAACGTCCTGACTTTC
CASSLFPPGGAGANVLTF
>TRBV19|TRBJ1-1|.|TRBD1
TGTGCCAGTAGTCCCGCAGGGGGCAAAGCTTTCTTT
CASSPAGGKAFF
>TRBV18|TRBJ1-4|.|.
TGTGCCAGCTCACCGGCAACTAATGAAAAACTGTTTTTT
CASSPATNEKLFF
>TRBV19|TRBJ1-5|.|.
TGTGCCAGTAGTATAGGGCAATCAGGTCAGCCCCAGCATTTT
CASSIGQSGQPQHF
>TRBV7-2|TRBJ2-2|.|TRBD1
TGTGCCAGCAGCTTTGGTCTTGGGACAGGGCACACCGGGGAGCTGTTTTTT
CASSFGLGTGHTGELFF
>TRBV7-6|TRBJ2-3|.|TRBD2
TGTGCCAGCCAAGAGACTAGCGGACTCTTCACAGATACGCAGTATTTT
CASQETSGLFTDTQYF
>TRBV19|TRBJ1-6|.|TRBD1
TGTGCCAGTAGGGTCTCAGGGGGCGTAAATTCACCCCTCCACTTT
CASRVSGGVNSPLHF
>TRBV11-2|TRBJ1-3|once|.
TGTGCCAGCAGCTTAGGGGTGGAGGGGCTGGCTGGAAACACCATATATTTT
CASSLGVEGLAGNTIYF
>TRBV7-2|TRBJ1-2|.|.
TGTGCCAGCAGCTTAGGGGCAGGCCTCGATGGCTACACCTTC
CASSLGAGLDGYTF
>TRBV18|TRBJ1-3|.|.
TGTGCCAGCACATTCCAGGCTGGCTCTGGAAACACCATATATTTT
CASTFQAGSGNTIYF
>TRBV19|TRBJ1-6|once|TRBD1
TGTGCCAGTACCGGGACAGGGGCCGGTTCACCCCTCCACTTT
CASTGTGAGSPLHF
>TRBV19|TRBJ1-3|once|TRBD1
TGTGCCAGTAGTTCCCAGACAGGGAACGGAAACACCATATATTTT
CASSSQTGNGNTIYF
>TRBV10-3|TRBJ2-1|.|TRBD2
TGTGCCATCGAGCGGGAGGGCGTAAATGAGCAGTTCTTC
CAIEREGVNEQFF
>TRBV5-3|TRBJ2-7|.|.
TGTGCCAGAAGCCCGGAGGGCCAGTTCAAAACCTACGAGCAGTACTTC
CARSPEGQFKTYEQYF
>TRBV18|TRBJ1-4|.|TRBD1
TGTGCCAGCTCAGGACAGGCTGCAACTAATGAAAAACTGTTTTTT
CASSGQAATNEKLFF
>TRBV5-1|TRBJ2-3|.|.
TGCGCCAGCAGCTGGGGGAACCCAAGCACAGATACGCAGTATTTT
CASSWGNPSTDTQYF
>TRBV7-2|TRBJ1-2|.|.
TGTGCCAGCAGCTTCGGCCCCCTATATGGCTACACCTTC
CASSFGPLYGYTF
>TRBV19|TRBJ2-4|.|TRBD1
TGTGCCAGTAGGGGACAGGGGGTCGCCAAAAACATTCAGTACTTC
CASRGQGVAKNIQYF
>TRBV2|TRBJ1-1|once|.
TGTGCCAGCAGTGAATTGGGGGGGCGAGCGTCTGAAGCTTTCTTT
CASSELGGRASEAFF
>TRBV6-6|TRBJ1-1|.|.
TGTGCCAGCAGTACCCGGGACTCGGCTTTCTTT
CASSTRDSAFF
>TRBV7-9|TRBJ2-5|once|TRBD2
TGTGCCAGCAGCCCGCGGGAGATTGGAGAGACCCAGTACTTC
CASSPREIGETQYF
>TRBV5-1|TRBJ2-5|.|TRBD2
TGCGCCAGCAGCTGGCGACTAGCGGGAGCCGTGTACCAAGAGACCCAGTACTTC
CASSWRLAGAVYQETQYF
>TRBV5-6|TRBJ2-7|.|.
TGTGCCAGCAGCTTGGTGGGTAGTGACTACGAGCAGTACTTC
CASSLVGSDYEQYF
>TRBV28|TRBJ2-7|.|TRBD2
TGTGCCAGCAGCCAGACTAGCGGGAACTTCGAGCAGTACTTC
CASSQTSGNFEQYF
>TRBV4-2|TRBJ2-7|.|TRBD2
TGTGCCAGCAGCCCCGGGGGGGTGAGCTCCTACGAGCAGTACTTC
CASSPGGVSSYEQYF
>TRBV6-1|TRBJ2-7|.|.
TGTGCCAGCAGTGACACCCTTCGAGCCTACGAGCAGTACTTC
CASSDTLRAYEQYF
>TRBV7-9|TRBJ1-1|.|.
TGTGCCAGCAGCTTAGGAAACAGTGGGAGGCAAACTGAAGCTTTCTTT
CASSLGNSGRQTEAFF
>TRBV5-4|TRBJ2-7|.|.
TGTGCCAGCAGCCCAGACAGGTCCAACGCCTACGAGCAGTACTTC
CASSPDRSNAYEQYF
>TRBV11-2|TRBJ2-1|.|.
TGTGCCAGCAAGAAATCGACGGGATCCTACAATGAGCAGTTCTTC
CASKKSTGSYNEQFF